Detailed here is one T cell receptor beta chain. Its antigen is not known. With 60 Vbeta and 13 Jbeta primers, the PCR was carried out. Clones were read by immunoSEQ multiplex PCR, and TCRdb kept only the in-frame ones, dropping some. The repertoire includes about 130,000 clones, over 70% of them detected once, and over 2.5% sits in the top ten. The germline V and J ends were trimmed by 2 bases and 4 bases, with 6 bases remaining between them. The germline V gene has CDR1 GTSNPN and CDR2 SVGIG (reference sequence). CDR3 length equals 11 residues. The data are from a study of cytomegalovirus exposure and HLA in healthy donors. Study observations and caveats: With high specificity and sensitivity, the classifier reportedly diagnosed cytomegalovirus status. The study designated 150 or so TCR beta chains cytomegalovirus-associated. The authors considered a cluster of highly shared sequence variants likely to be a sequencing artifact. In most subjects, TCR beta sequences reportedly gave accurate predictions of HLA-A and HLA-B alleles.

The rearrangement joins TRBV30 to TRBJ2-7; D not resolved. The origin of this receptor is a woman in her fifties or sixties in good health and CMV-seronegative. Specimen: PBMCs. CDR3 amino acids: CAWSTSYEQYF. CDR3 sequence (DNA): TGTGCCTGGAGTACGAGTTACGAGCAGTACTTC. The whole variable domain, remainder taken from reference TRBV30 and TRBJ2-7, is SQTIHQWPATLVQPVGSPLSLECTVEGTSNPNLYWYRQAAGRGLQLLFYSVGIGQISSEVPQNLSASRPQDRQFILSSKKLLLSDSGFYLCAWSTSYEQYFGPGTRLTVT.